The sequence of this T cell receptor beta chain was determined in a study of T cell responses to AZD1222 COVID-19 vaccine. Whole-study results and caveats: Spike was spanned by vaccine-associated CD4 TCRs, with dominance at 160-218 and 743-854. Clonal diversity was possibly underestimated, and the donors were mostly white British, with more females. Within unmutated variant regions lay the reported targets of nearly half of spike-specific TCRs. Samples come after the peak T cell response, not at day 14.

Concerning this clone: The antigen is unknown.

Here immunoSEQ multiplex PCR was the method, and the copy in TCRdb shows in-frame clones only, minus some. The sample records tens of thousands of clones, around 87% being singletons. The length of the CDR3 is 12 residues. V lost 5 bases and J lost 8; bases outside the gene matches: 5. The germline V gene has CDR1 LNHDA and CDR2 SQIVND (reference sequence). The specimen was peripheral blood, collected on day 0 of AZD1222 vaccination. This clonotype was sampled from an adult in good health. The chain links TRBV19 to TRBJ1-1, with 7 bases lining up with TRBD1. The CDR3 DNA is TGTGCCAGTAGTTCTCCGGGACAGGAAGCTTTCTTT. Translating gives CASSSPGQEAFF.